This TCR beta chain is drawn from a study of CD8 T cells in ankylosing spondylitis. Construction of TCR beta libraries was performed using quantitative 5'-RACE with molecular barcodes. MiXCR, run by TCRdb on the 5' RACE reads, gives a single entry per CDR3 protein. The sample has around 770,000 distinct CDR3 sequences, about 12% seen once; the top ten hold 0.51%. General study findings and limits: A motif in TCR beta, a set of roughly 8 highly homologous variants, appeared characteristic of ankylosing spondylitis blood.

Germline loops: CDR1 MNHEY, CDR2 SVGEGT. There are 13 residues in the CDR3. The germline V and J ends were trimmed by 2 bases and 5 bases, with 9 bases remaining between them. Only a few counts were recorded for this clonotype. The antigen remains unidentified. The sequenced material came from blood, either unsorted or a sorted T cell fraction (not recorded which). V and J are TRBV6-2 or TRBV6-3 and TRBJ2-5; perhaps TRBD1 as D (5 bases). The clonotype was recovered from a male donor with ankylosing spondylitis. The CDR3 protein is CASSYQWGETQYF. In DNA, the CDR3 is TGTGCCAGCAGTTACCAGTGGGGCGAGACCCAGTACTTC.